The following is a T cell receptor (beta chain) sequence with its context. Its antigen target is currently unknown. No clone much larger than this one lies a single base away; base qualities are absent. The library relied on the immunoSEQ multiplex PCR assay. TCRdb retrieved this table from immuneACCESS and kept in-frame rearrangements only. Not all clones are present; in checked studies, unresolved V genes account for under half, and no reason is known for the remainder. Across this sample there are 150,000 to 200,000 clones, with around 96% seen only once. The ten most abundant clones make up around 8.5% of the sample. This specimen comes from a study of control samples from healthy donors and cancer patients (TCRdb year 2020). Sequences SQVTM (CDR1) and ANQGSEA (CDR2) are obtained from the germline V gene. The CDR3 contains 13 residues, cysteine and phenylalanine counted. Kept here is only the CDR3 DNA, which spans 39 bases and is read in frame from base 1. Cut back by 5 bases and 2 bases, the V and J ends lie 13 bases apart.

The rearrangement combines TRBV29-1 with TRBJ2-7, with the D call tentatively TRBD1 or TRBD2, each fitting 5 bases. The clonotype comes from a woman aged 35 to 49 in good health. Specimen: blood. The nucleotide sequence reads TGCAGCGTTATATGGGGGTTTACCTACGAGCAGTACTTC. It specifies CSVIWGFTYEQYF.